Only a few counts were recorded for the clone carrying this TCR beta chain. This sample was included in a study of cytomegalovirus exposure and HLA in healthy donors. The CDR3 contains 11 residues. With 4 bases removed from V and 5 bases from J, the gap between germline ends came to 9 bases. The germline CDR1 and CDR2 sequences are DFQATT and SNEGSKA (reference sequence). The PCR had 60 Vbeta and 13 Jbeta primers. Produced via immunoSEQ multiplex PCR; TCRdb's table is partial and in-frame only. Of about 140,000 clones in the sample, around 78% were seen once. This chain uses TRBV20-1 with TRBJ2-7; maybe TRBD1 (5 bases). Sequenced sample: PBMCs. The receptor was isolated from a female donor in good health and CMV-seropositive. For the CDR3, the DNA is TGCAGTGCTATCAGGGTTAACGAGCAGTACTTC. This translates into CSAIRVNEQYF.